What follows describes a single T cell receptor (beta chain). Its recognized antigen is unknown. Base qualities are not at hand, and no much larger clone is one base apart. This sample stems from a study of blood T cell repertoires in COVID-19 (TCRdb year 2020). In terms of the full investigation: Samples from collaborators originated in the United States, Italy and Spain and spanned both the acute and convalescent phases of COVID-19. The dataset comprised deeply sampled blood TCRbeta repertoires from subjects exposed to, actively infected with, or recovered from COVID-19. Where available, HLA class I and class II types were obtained from metadata supplied by the sample provider rather than from assay-based typing. The repertoires were made available in a free public database intended to serve as a resource for research on the immune response to SARS-CoV-2. The samples were drawn from two sources: the first 160 participants of the ongoing ImmuneRACE study, and over 950 subjects contributed by 6 global collaborators. Sample metadata almost always included a de-identified subject ID, COVID-19 status, age in years and sex. The prospective study material was composed of cDNA or gDNA derived from T cells, B-cell-depleted T cells, or PBMCs.

Overall results and qualifications from the work: The quantity of clinical and demographic metadata differed by source and by participant and was supplied without curation.

V is trimmed back by 7 bases and J by 7 bases, and the junction contains 7 bases that no gene match accounts for. The CDR3 holds 12 amino acids from the cysteine to the phenylalanine. The sequence is cut down to CDR3 DNA, 36 bases in frame from base 1. CDR1 is given as SQVTM and CDR2 as ANQGSEA, both from the germline V gene. At one collaborating source in Seattle, patients were enrolled during active infection and were followed longitudinally through the course of disease. Whole blood was collected in K2EDTA tubes by collaborating institutions according to the institutions' own protocols. For TCRbeta analysis, collaborator samples were shipped as frozen whole blood, as isolated PBMCs, or as DNA extracted from either sample type. TCRbeta CDR3 regions were amplified from genomic DNA by means of the immunoSEQ Assay, a bias-controlled multiplex PCR. As for the original processing: The number of nucleated cells in each sample was estimated by amplification of reference gene primers within the assay. To quantify the absolute abundance of each unique TCRbeta CDR3 rearrangement, sequence reads were collapsed and filtered. Productive Simpson clonality was computed per sample as the square root of Simpson's diversity index over productive rearrangements. Drawn from immuneACCESS, this table holds only the in-frame rearrangements with V and J called that TCRdb kept. Clones are partly lost; checked studies trace under half to an unresolved V gene and leave the rest unexplained. V, J and clone size are those of that table, while D and trimming were read from the DNA. Within this sample are 150,000 to 200,000 clones, with about 87% of them counted one time only. Roughly an eighth of the sample lies in the top ten.

The V and J genes are TRBV29-1 and TRBJ1-1; 9 bases in between match TRBD1. This clonotype originated in a woman in her 70s with COVID-19, enrolled during active disease. The sample was peripheral blood. The DNA reads as follows: TGCAGCGCCGACAGGGGGGTTATTGAAGCTTTCTTT. This yields the protein CSADRGVIEAFF. This CDR3, with the reference TRBV29-1 and TRBJ1-1 proteins standing in past its ends, gives the full variable domain SAVISQKPSRDICQRGTSLTIQCQVDSQVTMMFWYRQQPGQSLTLIATANQGSEATYESGFVIDKFPISRPNLTFSTLTVSNMSPEDSSIYLCSADRGVIEAFFGQGTRLTVV.